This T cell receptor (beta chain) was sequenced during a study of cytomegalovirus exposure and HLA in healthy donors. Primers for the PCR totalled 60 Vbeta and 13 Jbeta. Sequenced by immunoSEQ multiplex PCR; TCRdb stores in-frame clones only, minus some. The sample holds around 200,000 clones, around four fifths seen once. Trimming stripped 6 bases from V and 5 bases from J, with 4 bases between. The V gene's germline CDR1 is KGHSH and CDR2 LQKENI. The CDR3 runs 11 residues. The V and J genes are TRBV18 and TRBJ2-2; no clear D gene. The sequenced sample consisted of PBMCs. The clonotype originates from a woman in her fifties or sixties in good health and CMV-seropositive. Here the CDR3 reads CASSITGELFF. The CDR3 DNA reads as TGTGCCAGCTCCATTACCGGGGAGCTGTTTTTT.